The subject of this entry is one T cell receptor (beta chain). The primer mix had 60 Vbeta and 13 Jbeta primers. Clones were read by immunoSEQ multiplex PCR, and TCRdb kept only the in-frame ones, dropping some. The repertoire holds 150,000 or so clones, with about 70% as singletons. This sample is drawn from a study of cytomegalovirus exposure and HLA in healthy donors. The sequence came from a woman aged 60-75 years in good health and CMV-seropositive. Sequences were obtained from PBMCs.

This CDR3 reads CAISETEQGSDTQYF. The CDR3 DNA follows: TGTGCCATCAGTGAGACCGAACAGGGTTCAGATACGCAGTATTTT. The chain couples TRBV10-3 to TRBJ2-3, with D possibly matching TRBD1 (6 bases). The V and J ends lost 2 bases and 4 bases respectively, with 13 bases between them. The CDR3 is 15 amino acids. In germline, CDR1 is ENHRY, CDR2 SYGVKD.